These 31 T cell receptor beta chains were sequenced from one sample in a study of T cells after yellow fever vaccination. TCRdb re-analysed the 5' RACE reads in MiXCR, keeping a single row per CDR3 protein. The profile shows nearly 550,000 distinct CDR3 sequences, less than 20% of them singletons. The specimen comprised PBMCs, sampled 15 days after the yellow fever booster vaccination. These receptors came from a man aged 30-40 years who received the YFV17D yellow fever vaccine.

This clonotype has just a few counts. V is TRBV7-9 and J is TRBJ2-3; 8 positions match TRBD2. Germline V lookup: CDR1 SEHNR, CDR2 FQNEAQ (reference sequence). The CDR3 is 17 amino acids. J was trimmed by 1 base and V by 5 bases; bases with no gene match: 11. The CDR3: CASSPGVNSGGTDTQYF. The CDR3 DNA is TGTGCCAGCAGCCCTGGGGTTAATAGCGGGGGCACAGATACGCAGTATTTT. The full variable domain, its missing parts supplied by reference TRBV7-9 and TRBJ2-3, is DTGVSQNPRHKITKRGQNVTFRCDPISEHNRLYWYRQTLGQGPEFLTYFQNEAQLEKSRLLSDRFSAERPKGSFSTLEIQRTEQGDSAMYLCASSPGVNSGGTDTQYFGPGTRLTVL.

This clonotype was observed a few times. The chain couples TRBV5-1 to TRBJ1-4; D unresolved. Per germline, CDR1 SGHRS and CDR2 YFSETQ. This CDR3 contains 16 residues. With 3 bases removed from V and 5 bases from J, the gap between germline ends came to 17 bases. The CDR3 loop reads CASSWASAAPNEKLFF. Written as DNA, the CDR3 is TGCGCCAGCAGCTGGGCCTCGGCGGCTCCGAATGAAAAACTGTTTTTT.

This clonotype occurred once. The chain employs TRBV27 and TRBJ2-1, with 8 bases lining up with TRBD1. Germline V CDR1 and CDR2: MNHEY, SMNVEV (reference sequence). Trimming took 6 bases from V and 0 from J; bases not matched to a gene: 7. The CDR3 loop spans 16 amino acids. For the CDR3, the DNA is TGTGCCAGCAGGACAGGGGCCCGGAGCTCCTACAATGAGCAGTTCTTC. Translation: CASRTGARSSYNEQFF.

V and J are TRBV27 and TRBJ2-1; 12 bases line up with TRBD2. This CDR3 region has 15 residues. V gave up 2 bases and J gave up 9 bases; unmatched junction bases: 5. CDR1 is MNHEY, CDR2 SMNVEV, per germline (reference sequence). CDR3 bases: TGTGCCAGCAGTTTACTAGCGGGAGGGCAGGGTGAGCAGTTCTTC. Protein sequence: CASSLLAGGQGEQFF.

This clonotype was picked up a small number of times. The chain combines TRBV12-5 with TRBJ2-3; possibly TRBD2 for D (5 bases). There are 14 residues in the CDR3. The V gene's germline CDR1 is LGHNT and CDR2 FRNRAP. Trimming shortened V by 3 bases and J by 1 base, and 8 bases separated the two germline ends. Here the CDR3 DNA reads TGTGCTAGTGGTTTCGGGGTTGGCACAGATACGCAGTATTTT. As protein: CASGFGVGTDTQYF.

V usage is TRBV7-2 and J usage is TRBJ2-5; 8 bases line up with TRBD2. CDR1 and CDR2 (germline): SGHTA, FQGNSA. This CDR3 contains 15 residues. Losses at the gene ends were 2 bases for V and 6 bases for J; bases not matched to a gene: 8. CDR3 nucleotide sequence: TGTGCCAGCAGCTTACCGGGAGGGGGTAGAAAGACCCAGTACTTC. Encoded protein: CASSLPGGGRKTQYF. Variable domain in full (rest from reference TRBV7-2 and TRBJ2-5): GAGVSQSPSNKVTEKGKDVELRCDPISGHTALYWYRQSLGQGLEFLIYFQGNSAPDKSGLPSDRFSAERTGGSVSTLTIQRTQQEDSAVYLCASSLPGGGRKTQYFGPGTRLLVL.

The chain is built from TRBV5-6 and TRBJ2-1, with 7 bases identical to TRBD2. Trimming cost V 0 bases and J 6 bases; bases outside gene matches: 12. Germline assignment: CDR1 SGHDT and CDR2 YYEEEE. This CDR3 is 17 amino acids long. The CDR3 DNA sequence: TGTGCCAGCAGCTTGGTGAGGGGACGACTAGCAATCAATGAGCAGTTCTTC. Translating gives CASSLVRGRLAINEQFF.

This clonotype appeared a few times. The chain links TRBV20-1 to TRBJ1-2, with D unresolved. CDR1 DFQATT and CDR2 SNEGSKA come from the germline V gene (reference sequence). Trimming took off 3 bases at V and 0 bases at J, with 11 bases between the two ends. The CDR3 extends over 14 amino acids. The CDR3 sequence is CSASVQVSNYGYTF. In DNA form, the CDR3 reads TGCAGTGCTAGTGTGCAGGTTTCTAACTATGGCTACACCTTC.

The chain combines TRBV20-1 with TRBJ2-7; 8 bases match TRBD2. Per germline, CDR1 DFQATT and CDR2 SNEGSKA (reference sequence). CDR3 length: 13 residues. J lost 7 bases, V lost 3 bases, and 8 bases had no gene match. CDR3 region: CSASREGAGEQYF. CDR3 DNA sequence: TGCAGTGCTAGCCGGGAGGGCGCCGGAGAGCAGTACTTC.

The rearrangement joins TRBV18 to TRBJ2-5; 11 positions match TRBD2. Per the germline V gene, CDR1 is KGHSH and CDR2 is LQKENI. The CDR3 is made up of 16 amino acids. The ends lost 4 bases at V and 3 bases at J; junction bases unmatched: 7. The CDR3 spells CASSLRPGLAEETQYF. The CDR3 region has the DNA TGTGCCAGCTCACTTCGACCGGGACTAGCGGAAGAGACCCAGTACTTC. Combining the CDR3 with reference TRBV18 and TRBJ2-5 gives the whole variable domain NAGVMQNPRHLVRRRGQEARLRCSPMKGHSHVYWYRQLPEEGLKFMVYLQKENIIDESGMPKERFSAEFPKEGPSILRIQQVVRGDSAAYFCASSLRPGLAEETQYFGPGTRLLVL.

The chain carries TRBV29-1 and TRBJ2-5, with 10 bases that match TRBD1. The J segment lost 5 bases and the V segment lost 6 bases, leaving 6 bases of the junction unmatched. The CDR3 runs 13 residues. Germline CDR1 and CDR2: SQVTM and ANQGSEA. The DNA for the CDR3 is TGCAGCGTCGTGACAGGGGGCAAGGAGACCCAGTACTTC. Residues: CSVVTGGKETQYF.

The chain links TRBV28 to TRBJ2-5; 9 nucleotides line up with TRBD1. Germline V lookup: CDR1 MDHEN, CDR2 SYDVKM. Trimming cost V 7 bases and J 4 bases; bases outside gene matches: 10. There are 15 residues in the CDR3. CDR3 residues: CASMSQGAGVETQYF. The CDR3 DNA follows: TGTGCCAGCATGTCACAGGGGGCAGGAGTAGAGACCCAGTACTTC.

This clonotype was counted only a few times. The chain couples TRBV5-1 to TRBJ2-7; D gene unclear. CDR3 length equals 13 residues. Trimming left V 0 bases short and J 6 bases short, with 10 bases between. CDR1 is SGHRS and CDR2 is YFSETQ in the germline V gene. CDR3 nucleotides: TGCGCCAGCAGCTTGGACTCCGGATTCGAGCAGTACTTC. It encodes CASSLDSGFEQYF. The whole variable domain, remainder taken from reference TRBV5-1 and TRBJ2-7, is KAGVTQTPRYLIKTRGQQVTLSCSPISGHRSVSWYQQTPGQGLQFLFEYFSETQRNKGNFPGRFSGRQFSNSRSEMNVSTLELGDSALYLCASSLDSGFEQYFGPGTRLTVT.

J is TRBJ2-1 and V is TRBV20-1; tentative D call: TRBD2 (5 bases). Germline CDR1 DFQATT, CDR2 SNEGSKA (reference sequence). The CDR3 contains 12 residues. V was shortened by 8 bases and J by 2 bases, with 10 bases between the two germline ends. The CDR3 nucleotides read TGCAGTCTAGCACTCGCCTACAATGAGCAGTTCTTC. Translating it yields CSLALAYNEQFF.

The chain employs TRBV20-1 and TRBJ2-3; 7 positions agree with TRBD2. There are 14 residues in the CDR3. V shed 8 bases, J shed 3 bases, and the junction held 11 bases outside the gene matches. Looked up from germline, CDR1 is DFQATT and CDR2 is SNEGSKA (reference sequence). CDR3: CSKQGGRGTDTQYF. CDR3 nucleotide sequence: TGCAGTAAGCAAGGCGGGAGAGGTACAGATACGCAGTATTTT.

The rearrangement joins TRBV7-2 to TRBJ2-7; no firm D call. Germline assignment: CDR1 SGHTA and CDR2 FQGNSA. Trimming cost V 5 bases and J 3 bases, with 11 bases left between them. The CDR3 runs to 13 residues. CDR3 protein: CASSPSGYYEQYF. The DNA of the CDR3 is TGTGCCAGCAGCCCCTCCGGTTACTACGAGCAGTACTTC.

There are a few counts of this clonotype. The J gene is TRBJ2-7, the V gene TRBV7-8; D remains ambiguous. CDR1 and CDR2 (germline): SGHVS, FQNEAQ. With 3 bases removed from V and 4 bases from J, the gap between germline ends came to 13 bases. The CDR3 contains 14 residues. The CDR3 bases are TGTGCCAGCAGCTTTTCCAGCTTTGATTACGAGCAGTACTTC. It is translated as CASSFSSFDYEQYF.

The V call is TRBV6-5, the J call TRBJ2-7; D gene uncertain. The CDR3 sequence is 13 residues long. Trimming left V 2 bases short and J 6 bases short, with 11 bases between. Germline V CDR1 and CDR2: MNHEY, SVGAGI. The CDR3 DNA is TGTGCCAGCAGTTACCCGAAAAGCCGCGAGCAGTACTTC. Translating it yields CASSYPKSREQYF.

A few counts support this clonotype. The chain employs TRBV6-5 and TRBJ1-2, with unresolved D. The V end was cut by 0 bases, the J end by 0 bases, with 5 bases between. In germline, CDR1 is MNHEY, CDR2 SVGAGI. The CDR3 has 14 amino acids. DNA for the CDR3: TGTGCCAGCAGTTACTCGAGAACTAACTATGGCTACACCTTC. As protein: CASSYSRTNYGYTF.

This chain links TRBV3-1 with TRBJ1-1; no firm D call. V was pared by 3 bases and J by 6 bases, with 5 bases between. This CDR3 is built from 11 residues. CDR1 and CDR2 from the germline V gene are LGHDT and YNNKEL (reference sequence). CDR3 DNA sequence: TGTGCCAGCAGCCACCGGGCTGAAGCTTTCTTT. It encodes CASSHRAEAFF.

This clonotype was seen a handful of times. The rearrangement joins TRBV5-1 to TRBJ2-2; TRBD2 matches at 14 bases. V shed 3 bases and J 5 bases; nucleotides not matched to a gene: 6. The germline V gene encodes CDR1 SGHRS and CDR2 YFSETQ. This CDR3 has 17 residues. The CDR3 here is CASSSGLAGESTGELFF. CDR3 bases: TGCGCCAGCAGCTCGGGACTAGCGGGAGAAAGTACCGGGGAGCTGTTTTTT.

The sample holds many counts of this clonotype. The junction and the germline gene differ at one end; a read error may be behind it. The rearrangement uses TRBV5-1 and TRBJ1-1; D call uncertain. Germline V gene lookup returns CDR1 SGHRS and CDR2 YFSETQ. The CDR3 is made up of 13 amino acids. The DNA of the CDR3 is TGTGCCAGCAGCTTGGCTGCGGGCACTGAAGCTTTCTTT. Encoded protein: CASSLAAGTEAFF. The full variable domain, its missing parts supplied by reference TRBV5-1 and TRBJ1-1, is KAGVTQTPRYLIKTRGQQVTLSCSPISGHRSVSWYQQTPGQGLQFLFEYFSETQRNKGNFPGRFSGRQFSNSRSEMNVSTLELGDSALYLCASSLAAGTEAFFGQGTRLTVV.

This clonotype came up many times. The rearrangement uses TRBV5-1 and TRBJ1-2; 7 bases match TRBD1. CDR3 length: 12 residues. Per germline, CDR1 SGHRS and CDR2 YFSETQ. Unmatched junction bases numbered 4, after V lost 4 bases and J lost 7 bases. In DNA, the CDR3 is TGCGCCAGCAGCGAGACAGGGTTTGGCTACACCTTC. It translates to CASSETGFGYTF.

This clonotype has more than one count but fewer than ten. V is TRBV20-1 and J is TRBJ2-1; D unclear. CDR1 DFQATT and CDR2 SNEGSKA come from the germline V gene (reference sequence). Trimming pared 4 bases from V and 6 bases from J, leaving 10 bases between. The CDR3 sequence is 12 residues long. Here the CDR3 reads CSAISQINEQFF. The CDR3 DNA is TGCAGTGCTATTAGTCAGATCAATGAGCAGTTCTTC.

This clonotype came up a few times. The chain couples TRBV7-3 to TRBJ2-3, with no clear D. V was shortened by 6 bases and J by 1 base, with 14 bases between the two germline ends. Germline CDR1 and CDR2: SGHTA and FQGTGA. The CDR3 has 15 residues. CDR3 amino acids: CASSFSRAGTDTQYF. The CDR3 bases are TGTGCCAGCAGTTTTAGCCGAGCCGGCACAGATACGCAGTATTTT.

This clonotype was detected a few times. The rearrangement joins TRBV18 to TRBJ2-7; 9 bases align to TRBD1. Germline V gives CDR1 KGHSH, CDR2 LQKENI. The CDR3 spans 15 residues. V dropped 3 bases and J dropped 4; count of bases not matched to a gene: 7. The CDR3 loop is CASSPTGTGLYEQYF. CDR3 sequence (DNA): TGTGCCAGCTCACCCACCGGGACAGGGTTATACGAGCAGTACTTC.

In its sample, this clonotype was seen many times. This chain connects TRBV5-5 to TRBJ2-3, with 9 bases lining up with TRBD2. The germline gives CDR1 SGHKS, CDR2 YYEKEE (reference sequence). This CDR3 comprises 15 residues. J was trimmed by 4 bases and V by 4 bases; bases with no gene match: 7. CDR3 sequence reads: CASSRLAGRSDTQYF. In DNA form, the CDR3 reads TGTGCCAGCAGCCGCCTAGCGGGACGGTCAGATACGCAGTATTTT.

This clonotype was picked up a small number of times. The chain is built from TRBV28 and TRBJ1-2; D gene ambiguous. The CDR3 is 13 amino acids. V lost 9 bases to trimming and J lost 9 bases, with 20 bases between them. CDR1 and CDR2 (germline): MDHEN, SYDVKM. The CDR3 region is CASRVTPSGSYTF. CDR3 DNA: TGTGCCAGTAGAGTGACCCCGTCCGGCAGCTACACCTTC.

V gene TRBV5-1 combines with J gene TRBJ1-4; no firm D call. The CDR3 consists of 15 residues. CDR1 is SGHRS, CDR2 YFSETQ, per germline. Trimming shortened V by 5 bases and J by 0 bases, and 11 bases separated the two germline ends. CDR3: CASRLDGATNEKLFF. The CDR3 DNA reads as TGCGCCAGCAGACTCGACGGTGCAACTAATGAAAAACTGTTTTTT.

This clonotype occurred a few times. The CDR3 region is CASSLEGHSGNEQFF. The CDR3 nucleotides read TGTGCCAGCAGCTTAGAGGGACACTCGGGGAATGAGCAGTTCTTC. The V call is TRBV7-2, the J call TRBJ2-1, with D possibly being TRBD1 (6 bases). The V and J ends lost 1 base and 7 bases respectively, with 14 bases between them. The CDR3 loop spans 15 amino acids. Germline V gives CDR1 SGHTA, CDR2 FQGNSA.

This clonotype was counted only a few times. This chain connects TRBV4-3 to TRBJ1-2; D is unresolved. From germline, CDR1 is LGHNA and CDR2 YSLEER. V lost 0 bases and J 0 bases, leaving 8 bases between the germline ends. The CDR3 has 15 amino acids. The CDR3 loop reads CASSQDFASNYGYTF. For the CDR3, the DNA is TGCGCCAGCAGCCAAGATTTTGCTTCTAACTATGGCTACACCTTC.